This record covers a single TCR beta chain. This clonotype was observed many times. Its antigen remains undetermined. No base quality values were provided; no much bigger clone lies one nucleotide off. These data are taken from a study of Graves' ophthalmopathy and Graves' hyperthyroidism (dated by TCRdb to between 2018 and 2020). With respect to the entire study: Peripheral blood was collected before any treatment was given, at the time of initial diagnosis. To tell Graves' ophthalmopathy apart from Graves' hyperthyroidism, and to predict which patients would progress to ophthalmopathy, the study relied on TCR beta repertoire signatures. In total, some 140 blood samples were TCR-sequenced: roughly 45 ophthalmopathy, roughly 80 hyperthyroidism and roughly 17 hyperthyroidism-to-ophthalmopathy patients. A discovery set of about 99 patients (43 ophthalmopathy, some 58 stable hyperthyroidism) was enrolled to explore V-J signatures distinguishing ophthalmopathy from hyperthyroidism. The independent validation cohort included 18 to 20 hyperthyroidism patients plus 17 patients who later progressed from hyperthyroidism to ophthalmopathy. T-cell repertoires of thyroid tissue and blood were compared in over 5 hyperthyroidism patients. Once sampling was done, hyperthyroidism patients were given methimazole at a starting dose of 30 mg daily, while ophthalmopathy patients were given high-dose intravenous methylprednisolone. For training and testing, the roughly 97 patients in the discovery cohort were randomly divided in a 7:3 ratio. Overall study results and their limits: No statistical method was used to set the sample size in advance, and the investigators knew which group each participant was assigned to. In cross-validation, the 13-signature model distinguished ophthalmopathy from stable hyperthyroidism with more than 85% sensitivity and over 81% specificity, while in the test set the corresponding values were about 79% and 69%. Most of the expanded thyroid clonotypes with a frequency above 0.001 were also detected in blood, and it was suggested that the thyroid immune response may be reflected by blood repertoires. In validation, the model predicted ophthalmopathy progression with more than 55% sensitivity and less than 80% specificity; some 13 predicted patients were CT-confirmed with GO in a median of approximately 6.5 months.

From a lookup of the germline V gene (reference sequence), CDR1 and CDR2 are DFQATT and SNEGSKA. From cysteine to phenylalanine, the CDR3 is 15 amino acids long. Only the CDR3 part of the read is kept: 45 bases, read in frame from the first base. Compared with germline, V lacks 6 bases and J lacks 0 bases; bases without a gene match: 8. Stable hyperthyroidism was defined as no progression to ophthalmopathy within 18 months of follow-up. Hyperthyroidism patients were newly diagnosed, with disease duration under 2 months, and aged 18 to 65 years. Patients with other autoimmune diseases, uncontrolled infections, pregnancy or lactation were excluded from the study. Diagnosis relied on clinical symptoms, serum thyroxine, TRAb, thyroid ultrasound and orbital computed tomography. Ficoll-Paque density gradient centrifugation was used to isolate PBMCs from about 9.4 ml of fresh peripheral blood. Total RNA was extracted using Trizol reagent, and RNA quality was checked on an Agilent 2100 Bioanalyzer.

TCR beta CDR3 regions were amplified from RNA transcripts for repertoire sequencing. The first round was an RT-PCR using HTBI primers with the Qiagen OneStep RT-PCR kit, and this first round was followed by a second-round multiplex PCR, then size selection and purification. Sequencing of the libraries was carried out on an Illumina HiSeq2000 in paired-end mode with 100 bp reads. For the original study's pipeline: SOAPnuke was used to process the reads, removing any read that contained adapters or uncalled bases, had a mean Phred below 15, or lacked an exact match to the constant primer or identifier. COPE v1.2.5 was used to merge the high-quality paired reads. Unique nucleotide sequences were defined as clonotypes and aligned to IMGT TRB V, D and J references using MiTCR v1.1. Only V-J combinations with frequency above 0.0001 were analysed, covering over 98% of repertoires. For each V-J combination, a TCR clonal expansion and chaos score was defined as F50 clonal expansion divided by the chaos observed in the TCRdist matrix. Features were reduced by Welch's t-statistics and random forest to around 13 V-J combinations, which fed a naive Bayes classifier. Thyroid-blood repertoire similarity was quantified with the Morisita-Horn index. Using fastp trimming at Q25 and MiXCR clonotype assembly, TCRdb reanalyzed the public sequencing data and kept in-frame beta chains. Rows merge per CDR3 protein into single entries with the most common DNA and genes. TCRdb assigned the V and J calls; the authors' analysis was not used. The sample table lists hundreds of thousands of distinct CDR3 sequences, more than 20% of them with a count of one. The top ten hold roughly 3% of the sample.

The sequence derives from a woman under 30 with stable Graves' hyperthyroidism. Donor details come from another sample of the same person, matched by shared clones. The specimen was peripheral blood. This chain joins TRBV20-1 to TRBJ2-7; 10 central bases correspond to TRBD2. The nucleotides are TGCAGTGCCCTAAGTAGCGGGGGGACCTCCTACGAGCAGTACTTC. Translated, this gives CSALSSGGTSYEQYF.